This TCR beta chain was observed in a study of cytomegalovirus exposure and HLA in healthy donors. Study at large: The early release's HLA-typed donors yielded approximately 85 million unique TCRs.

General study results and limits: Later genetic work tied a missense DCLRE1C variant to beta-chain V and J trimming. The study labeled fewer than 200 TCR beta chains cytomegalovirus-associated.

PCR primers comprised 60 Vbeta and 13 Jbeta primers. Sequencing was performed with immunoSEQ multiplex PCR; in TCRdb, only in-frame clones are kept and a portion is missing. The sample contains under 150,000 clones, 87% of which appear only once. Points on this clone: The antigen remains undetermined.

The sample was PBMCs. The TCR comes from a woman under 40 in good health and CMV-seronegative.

The CDR3 bases are TGCGCCAGCAGCTCACGGGTGAACACCGGGGAGCTGTTTTTT. Translation gives CASSSRVNTGELFF. V usage is TRBV5-1 and J usage is TRBJ2-2; no definite D call. The CDR3 length is 14 residues. The V and J ends lost 3 bases and 1 base respectively, with 7 bases between them. The germline V gene has CDR1 SGHRS and CDR2 YFSETQ.